This T cell receptor (beta chain) appears in the sequencing data of a study of early T cells in non-severe SARS-CoV-2 infection. Only a few counts were recorded for this clonotype. This CDR3 is 14 amino acids long. The V gene lost 5 bases and the J gene lost 0 bases, with 10 bases spanning the gap. Germline V gene lookup returns CDR1 DFQATT and CDR2 SNEGSKA (reference sequence). TCRdb redid the calling of the 5' RACE reads with MiXCR, one entry per CDR3 protein. The sample holds about 60,000 distinct CDR3 sequences, roughly 9.7% seen once. The chain uses TRBV20-1 and TRBJ1-4; no clear D. The sequenced sample was whole blood. This clonotype originated in an adult who was a healthcare worker with PCR-confirmed SARS-CoV-2 infection or an uninfected control (not recorded which). The CDR3 region is CSAAPVATNEKLFF. DNA for the CDR3: TGCAGTGCTGCCCCGGTTGCAACTAATGAAAAACTGTTTTTT.